The present T cell receptor (beta chain) was sequenced within a study of blood T cells in healthy people across ages. Together with a sample-barcoded 5' primer, a J-beta primer mix was included in a second PCR lasting roughly 6 to 12 cycles. At least 2.5 million CDR3-containing paired-end reads were obtained per sample. TCRdb reprocessed the 5' RACE reads via MiXCR and lists one record per CDR3 protein. Among some 1.5 million distinct CDR3 sequences, 28% were seen once, and the ten largest hold less than 9.5%. This clonotype has only a few counts. The sequence came from a woman between 25 and 40 years old in good health. The sample comprised blood.

CDR3 amino acids: CASSLVTTGGADTQYF. The CDR3 nucleotides read TGTGCCAGCAGCTTGGTCACGACAGGGGGCGCAGATACGCAGTATTTT. The chain uses TRBV5-6 and TRBJ2-3; 10 nucleotides line up with TRBD1. CDR3 size: 16 residues. V lost 0 bases, J lost 4 bases, and 5 bases stayed unmatched. The V gene's germline CDR1 is SGHDT and CDR2 YYEEEE.